This T cell receptor beta chain was recorded in a study of T cells in Graves' hyperthyroidism and ophthalmopathy. Study information: The blood sample was taken at first diagnosis, before treatment began. Study-wide findings and caveats: The blood repertoire included most of the expanded thyroid clonotypes above 0.001.

Amplification targeted TCR beta CDR3 regions from RNA transcripts. The TCR CDR3 was amplified in a first-round RT-PCR using the HTBI primer set. In TCRdb, the multiplex PCR reads were re-called with MiXCR into one record per CDR3 protein. Among over 250,000 distinct CDR3 sequences, approximately 26% were seen once, and the ten largest hold approximately 30%. Patients aged 18 to 65 had newly diagnosed hyperthyroidism of under 2 months' duration. Investigators excluded patients with uncontrolled infection, other autoimmune disease, pregnancy or lactation. Trimming removed 1 base at V and 4 bases at J, with 15 bases between. Germline lookup yields CDR1 SGDLS and CDR2 YYNGEE. CDR3 length: 15 residues. This clonotype was observed at least ten times. Antigen unknown.

This TCR was recovered from a man in his forties or fifties with Graves' hyperthyroidism that later progressed to Graves' ophthalmopathy. The sequenced sample was blood. The V call is TRBV9, the J call TRBJ2-7, with D possibly matching TRBD1 (7 bases). CDR3 in amino acids: CASSVTTGSGYEQYF. CDR3 in DNA: TGTGCCAGCAGCGTAACGACAGGGAGCGGGTACGAGCAGTACTTC. Full variable domain (rest looked up from reference TRBV9 and TRBJ2-7): DSGVTQTPKHLITATGQRVTLRCSPRSGDLSVYWYQQSLDQGLQFLIQYYNGEERAKGNILERFSAQQFPDLHSELNLSSLELGDSALYFCASSVTTGSGYEQYFGPGTRLTVT.